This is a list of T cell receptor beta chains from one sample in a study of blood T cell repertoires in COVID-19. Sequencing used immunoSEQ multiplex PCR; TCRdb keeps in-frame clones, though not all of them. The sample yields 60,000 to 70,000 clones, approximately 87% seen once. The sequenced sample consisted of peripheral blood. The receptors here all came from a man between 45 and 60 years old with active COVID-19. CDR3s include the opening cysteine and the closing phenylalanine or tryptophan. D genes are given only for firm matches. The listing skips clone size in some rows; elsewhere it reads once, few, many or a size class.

TGTGCCAGCAGTTACTTGATGGGGCAGGGGACCCAGTACTTC	CASSYLMGQGTQYF	TRBV6-6	-	-	TRBJ2-5
TGTGCCAGCAGTACCCCCGGGACAGTCTCCTATAATTCACCCCTCCACTTT	CASSTPGTVSYNSPLHF	TRBV28	-	TRBD1	TRBJ1-6
TGTGCCAGCAGGTCCTCGGGACAGGGAGTAGGGGAGCTGTTTTTT	CASRSSGQGVGELFF	TRBV14	-	TRBD1	TRBJ2-2
TGTGCCAGCAGTTTCACAGGGGAGCAGCCCCAGCATTTT	CASSFTGEQPQHF	TRBV6-2/TRBV6-3	-	TRBD1	TRBJ1-5
TGTGCCAGCAGCCTCAAGGTAGCGGGAGTGTACGAGCAGTACTTC	CASSLKVAGVYEQYF	TRBV6-5	-	TRBD2	TRBJ2-7
TGTGCCAGCGGCCGGGGTCAGGGGAAAGAGACCCAGTACTTC	CASGRGQGKETQYF	TRBV25-1	-	-	TRBJ2-5
TGTGCCAGCAGCCGAGGACAGGGCCGAAATCAGCCCCAGCATTTT	CASSRGQGRNQPQHF	TRBV7-8	few	TRBD1	TRBJ1-5
TGTGCCAGCAGCGTAATGGGGGCATCCTACAATGAGCAGTTCTTC	CASSVMGASYNEQFF	TRBV9	-	-	TRBJ2-1
TGTGCCAGCAGTGGTGGGCTATTCTATGGCTACACCTTC	CASSGGLFYGYTF	TRBV2	-	-	TRBJ1-2
TGTGCCAGCAGCTTCGCAGGGGCCGGGGCCAACGTCCTGACTTTC	CASSFAGAGANVLTF	TRBV7-3	-	-	TRBJ2-6
TGTGCCATCAGTGAGTCTGGGGGCTCTGAAGCTTTCTTT	CAISESGGSEAFF	TRBV10-3	-	-	TRBJ1-1
TGTGCCAGCAGTTTCTTAGCGGGGGGGAAGGGCAATGAGCAGTTCTTC	CASSFLAGGKGNEQFF	TRBV28	-	TRBD2	TRBJ2-1
TGTGCCAGCAGCTTGGGGCCTGGGGAGGAGACCCAGTACTTC	CASSLGPGEETQYF	TRBV5-4	-	-	TRBJ2-5
TGCGCCAGCAGCATCGACGCGGGAGAGGCCGGGGAGCTGTTTTTT	CASSIDAGEAGELFF	TRBV5-1	-	TRBD2	TRBJ2-2
TGCGCCAGCAGCCAGTATCGGGGATGGGCAGATACGCAGTATTTT	CASSQYRGWADTQYF	TRBV5-1	-	-	TRBJ2-3
TGTGCCAGCTCGCTAACCGGGACAGGGGATAATTCACCCCTCCACTTT	CASSLTGTGDNSPLHF	TRBV18	-	TRBD1	TRBJ1-6
TGTGCCAGCAGTTATACAGCCACCTCTGGAAACACCATATATTTT	CASSYTATSGNTIYF	TRBV27	-	-	TRBJ1-3
TGTGCCAGCTCCCGGTCGCTAGCGGGCTACAATGAGCAGTTCTTC	CASSRSLAGYNEQFF	TRBV7-9	-	TRBD2	TRBJ2-1
TGCGCCAGCAGCTTGGGGACTAGCGGTGGGGCTGAGCAGTTCTTC	CASSLGTSGGAEQFF	TRBV5-1	-	TRBD2	TRBJ2-1
TGTGCCAGCAGTGTGGGACAGTTCCCTCAGCCCCAGCATTTT	CASSVGQFPQPQHF	TRBV6-4	-	TRBD1	TRBJ1-5
TGTGCCAGCTCACCCTACAGGGATTCTAATGAAAAACTGTTTTTT	CASSPYRDSNEKLFF	TRBV18	-	-	TRBJ1-4
TGTGCCAGCACGATGTCGATGGAGGGCATTCAGTACTTC	CASTMSMEGIQYF	TRBV2	-	-	TRBJ2-4
TGCGCCAGCAGCTTCCGTTCCGCCCCAGGGGGGCGAGAAAAACTGTTTTTT	CASSFRSAPGGREKLFF	TRBV5-1	-	TRBD1	TRBJ1-4
TGTGCCAGCAGTCTACGGGACAACACAGATACGCAGTATTTT	CASSLRDNTDTQYF	TRBV6-5	-	-	TRBJ2-3
TGTGCCAGCAGCTTAACAACACCATCGAGCACAGATACGCAGTATTTT	CASSLTTPSSTDTQYF	TRBV7-3	-	-	TRBJ2-3
TGTGCCAGCAGTCCCCTTAGGGAGAAGATCTCTGGGGCCAAAAACATTCAGTACTTC	CASSPLREKISGAKNIQYF	TRBV27	-	-	TRBJ2-4
TGTGCCAGCAGCCGACAGGGAACAGGGACCCAGTACTTC	CASSRQGTGTQYF	TRBV9	-	TRBD1	TRBJ2-5
TGTGCCAGCAGTTCCCCGGGACAGGGGGGCTACAATGAGCAGTTCTTC	CASSSPGQGGYNEQFF	TRBV28	-	TRBD1	TRBJ2-1
TGTGCCAGCAGTGAAAACCCGAGTGTTACAGATACGCAGTATTTT	CASSENPSVTDTQYF	TRBV6-1	-	-	TRBJ2-3
TGTGCCAGTAGCAATGGGCAGGGGGCTAGTGAGCAGTTCTTC	CASSNGQGASEQFF	TRBV19	-	TRBD1	TRBJ2-1
TGTGCCAGCAGTGAGACAGGACTTCCTCGCGGCTACACCTTC	CASSETGLPRGYTF	TRBV25-1	-	-	TRBJ1-2
TGTGCCAGCAGCTTGGGCACAAGGAACACTGAAGCTTTCTTT	CASSLGTRNTEAFF	TRBV5-6	-	-	TRBJ1-1
TGTGCCAGCAGGGTCGGAGCAACCTACGAGCAGTACTTC	CASRVGATYEQYF	TRBV6-6	-	-	TRBJ2-7
TGTGCCAGCAGCCACGACAGGGGCGTAGGCACTGAAGCTTTCTTT	CASSHDRGVGTEAFF	TRBV5-4	-	TRBD1	TRBJ1-1
TGTGCCAGCAGTTACTCGGCCAGGGGGAGGTTGGAGACCCAGTACTTC	CASSYSARGRLETQYF	TRBV6-5	few	-	TRBJ2-5
TGTGCCACCAGCAGAGATCAGATACAGGGGGTCCACGAGCAGTACTTC	CATSRDQIQGVHEQYF	TRBV15	-	TRBD1	TRBJ2-7
TGCGCCAGCAGCTTAACAGGGTCGGGCGGGGAGCTGTTTTTT	CASSLTGSGGELFF	TRBV5-1	-	-	TRBJ2-2
TGTGCCACCAGTGATTCCAGGGGGCGCCAGTACTTC	CATSDSRGRQYF	TRBV24-1	-	TRBD1	TRBJ2-7
TGTGCCAGCGGGACTAGCGGGAGTCCGACAGATACGCAGTATTTT	CASGTSGSPTDTQYF	TRBV2	-	TRBD2	TRBJ2-3
TGTGCCACCAGTGCCCCAGGACTAGCGGGGGGCACAGATACGCAGTATTTT	CATSAPGLAGGTDTQYF	TRBV24-1	-	TRBD2	TRBJ2-3
TGTGCCAGCTCACCCCAACTAGCGGGAGGCCCAGATACGCAGTATTTT	CASSPQLAGGPDTQYF	TRBV18	-	TRBD2	TRBJ2-3
TGTGCCATCAGTGAGGGACAGGGGTTCAATCAGCCCCAGCATTTT	CAISEGQGFNQPQHF	TRBV10-3	-	TRBD1	TRBJ1-5
TGTGCCAGTATTAAGGGAGGCTCTGGAAACACCATATATTTT	CASIKGGSGNTIYF	TRBV19	-	-	TRBJ1-3
TGTGCCAGCAGCTTAGCGCATCCAGGGGGAGCGGGTAGCACAGATACGCAGTATTTT	CASSLAHPGGAGSTDTQYF	TRBV7-6	-	-	TRBJ2-3
TGTGCCAGTAGTATAGTGACAGGGAATTCACCCCTCCACTTT	CASSIVTGNSPLHF	TRBV19	-	TRBD1	TRBJ1-6
TGTGCCACCAGTGAAGCGGGACAGGGTATCACCGGGGAGCTGTTTTTT	CATSEAGQGITGELFF	TRBV24-1	-	TRBD1	TRBJ2-2
TGTGCCAGCATCAGACAGGAGAACAATGAGCAGTTCTTC	CASIRQENNEQFF	TRBV6-5	once	-	TRBJ2-1
TGTGCCAGCAGACGGTACAATGAGCAGTTCTTC	CASRRYNEQFF	TRBV7-6	-	-	TRBJ2-1
TGCGCCAGCAGCTTGGAGACAGGGTCCTATGGCTACACCTTC	CASSLETGSYGYTF	TRBV5-1	-	TRBD1	TRBJ1-2
TGTGCCAGTAGTATTTACGCGGTCCGCAGCAATCAGCCCCAGCATTTT	CASSIYAVRSNQPQHF	TRBV19	-	-	TRBJ1-5
TGTGCCAGCTCACCAGATAGCCGGGTTACGGACACTGAAGCTTTCTTT	CASSPDSRVTDTEAFF	TRBV18	-	-	TRBJ1-1
TGTGCCAGCAGCCCCACGGGGAGCCTGGAGACCCAGTACTTC	CASSPTGSLETQYF	TRBV7-3	-	-	TRBJ2-5